This entry describes one T cell receptor (beta chain). These data belong to a study of blood T cell repertoires in COVID-19. Study background: The samples span acute and convalescent COVID-19 from the United States, Italy and Spain. PBMCs, B-cell-depleted T cells, or T cells were the source of the cDNA or gDNA that made up the material.

CDR1 is GTSNPN, CDR2 SVGIG, per germline (reference sequence). V was pared by 2 bases and J by 4 bases, with 13 bases of the junction left unmatched. This CDR3 has 16 amino acids. Original data processing: Estimation of nucleated cell counts relied on the amplification of reference gene primers. TCRdb keeps only in-frame clones here, not all; method: immunoSEQ multiplex PCR. V, J and clone size are taken as reported in that table, and D and trimming were inferred from the DNA itself. The table shows around 140,000 clones, with 80% to 90% occurring only once. This sequence joins TRBV30 and TRBJ2-5, with 7 bases identical to TRBD2. The sequencing sample was made of peripheral blood. This receptor was taken from a woman aged 55-70 years with acute or convalescent COVID-19. The DNA for the CDR3 is TGTGCCTGGAGTATCCAAATAGGGACTACGAGAGAGACCCAGTACTTC. The encoded protein is CAWSIQIGTTRETQYF.